A selection of T cell receptor beta chains follows, all from one sample in a study of neoadjuvant anti-PD-1 for oral cavity cancer. Method: immunoSEQ multiplex PCR; TCRdb's copy keeps in-frame clones and lacks some. The sample lists about 68,000 clones, about 88% occurring once. The material sequenced was PBMCs, taken after nivolumab (anti-PD-1) treatment. The receptors derive from a person between 35 and 79 years old with oral cavity squamous cell carcinoma. Each CDR3 is given with its conserved first and last residue. A D gene is named only where the DNA matches it firmly. Clone size appears in some rows only: once, few, many, or a class for an expanded clone.

>TRBJ2-5|few|TRBD2|TRBV27
TGTGCCAGCAGTCCTCCGGGACTAGCGGGAGTATATGAGACCCAGTACTTC
CASSPPGLAGVYETQYF
>TRBJ1-4|-|-|TRBV11-2
TGTGCCAGCAGCCGCCTCACAGGGCCGACTAATGAAAAACTGTTTTTT
CASSRLTGPTNEKLFF
>TRBJ1-4|-|-|TRBV6-5
TGTGCCAGCAGTCCCGGGCAGGGCGGAAAACTGTTTTTT
CASSPGQGGKLFF
>TRBJ1-1|-|-|TRBV28
TGTGCCAGCAGTCTAAACCCGGACACTGAAGCTTTCTTT
CASSLNPDTEAFF
>TRBJ1-3|-|-|TRBV19
TGTGCCAGTGGGGGACCCCGCTCTGGAAACACCATATATTTT
CASGGPRSGNTIYF
>TRBJ1-1|-|TRBD1|TRBV15
TGTGCCACCAGCAGAGGGACAGGTGGCCTGAACACTGAAGCTTTCTTT
CATSRGTGGLNTEAFF
>TRBJ1-1|-|-|TRBV7-6
TGTGCCAGCAGCCCCAATCTCAGGGGGAACACTGAAGCTTTCTTT
CASSPNLRGNTEAFF
>TRBJ2-7|few|-|TRBV5-6
TGTGCCAGCAGCTTAAGACGAGTCTCCTACGAGCAGTACTTC
CASSLRRVSYEQYF
>TRBJ2-2|-|-|TRBV11-3
TGTGCCAGCAGCTTAGTCTACACCGGGGAGCTGTTTTTT
CASSLVYTGELFF
>TRBJ1-3|-|-|TRBV5-6
TGTGCCAGCAGCCCGACAGCGTCTGGAAACACCATATATTTT
CASSPTASGNTIYF
>TRBJ2-6|-|TRBD1|TRBV7-9
TGTGCCACCCGCGGGGGACAGGGAGGCTCTGGGGCCAACGTCCTGACTTTC
CATRGGQGGSGANVLTF
>TRBJ2-1|-|TRBD2|TRBV30
TGTGCCCGCACCGGGACTAGCGGGATGAATGAGCAGTTCTTC
CARTGTSGMNEQFF
>TRBJ2-6|-|-|TRBV30
TGTGCCTGGGATTCTGAGGCCAGAGCTTTCTCTGGGGCCAACGTCCTGACTTTC
CAWDSEARAFSGANVLTF
>TRBJ2-5|-|TRBD2|TRBV5-1
TGCGCCAGCAGCTTGGAGCGGGGTCAAGAGACCCAGTACTTC
CASSLERGQETQYF
>TRBJ1-5|-|-|TRBV15
TGTGCCACCAGCAGAGATGCCCGACCAACTAGCAATCAGCCCCAGCATTTT
CATSRDARPTSNQPQHF
>TRBJ2-7|once|-|TRBV6-5
TGTGCCAGCAGCCTCTGGAGGGGGCCTTCCTACGAGCAGTACTTC
CASSLWRGPSYEQYF
>TRBJ2-1|once|-|TRBV7-9
TGTGCCAGCAGCCCCCGGGCCGGTCGTAGCTCCTACAATGAGCAGTTCTTC
CASSPRAGRSSYNEQFF
>TRBJ2-1|-|TRBD2|TRBV11-3
TGTGCCAGCAGCTTACGGCCCCTAGCGGGAGCGACGTCTGGGTGGAGTGAGCAGTTCTTC
CASSLRPLAGATSGWSEQFF
>TRBJ1-5|-|-|TRBV2
TGTGCCAGCGTCGGTGAGAGGGACCGTGGCAATCAGCCCCAGCATTTT
CASVGERDRGNQPQHF
>TRBJ2-2|-|TRBD2|TRBV28
TGTGCCAGCAGCTTAGCGGGAGGAAAGAACACCGGGGAGCTGTTTTTT
CASSLAGGKNTGELFF
>TRBJ1-1|-|-|TRBV7-9
TGTGCCAGCAGCTTGGGGTCCTCTGAAGCTTTCTTT
CASSLGSSEAFF
>TRBJ1-3|once|-|TRBV11-2
TGTGCCAGCAGCTCGGGGGATTTTGGAAACACCATATATTTT
CASSSGDFGNTIYF
>TRBJ2-7|-|TRBD2|TRBV27
TGTGCCAGCAGTTTGCGGGAGGGCTACGAGCAGTACTTC
CASSLREGYEQYF
>TRBJ1-2|-|TRBD1|TRBV7-3
TGTGCCAGCAGCCCAGGGGGGATTGGCCATGGCTACACCTTC
CASSPGGIGHGYTF
>TRBJ2-7|once|-|TRBV19
TGTGCCCCTCCTTGGAGGGTCGAGCAGTACTTC
CAPPWRVEQYF
>TRBJ2-7|-|TRBD1|TRBV5-1
TGCGCCAGCAGCTTGGTAGGGACAGAATTCTACGAGCAGTACTTC
CASSLVGTEFYEQYF
>TRBJ2-1|-|TRBD2|TRBV28
TGTGCCAGCAGTTCTACTAGCGGGGGACCCTACAATGAGCAGTTCTTC
CASSSTSGGPYNEQFF
>TRBJ2-7|-|TRBD2|TRBV5-1
TGCGCCAGCAGCGCGCTAGCGGGGATCACCTACGAGCAGTACTTC
CASSALAGITYEQYF
>TRBJ1-5|many|-|TRBV11-2
TGTGCCAGCAGCTTAGGCGCAGGGGGCAATCAGCCCCAGCATTTT
CASSLGAGGNQPQHF
>TRBJ1-5|-|-|TRBV30
TGTGCCTGGATGGGCAGGGGAGGCAATCAGCCCCAGCATTTT
CAWMGRGGNQPQHF
>TRBJ1-5|-|-|TRBV30
TGTGCCTGGACTACAGGGTTCGGCAATCAGCCCCAGCATTTT
CAWTTGFGNQPQHF
>TRBJ2-3|-|TRBD2|TRBV7-2
TGTGCCAGCACCGGACTAGCGGGACCCGATACGCAGTATTTT
CASTGLAGPDTQYF
>TRBJ2-7|-|-|TRBV5-4
TGTGCCAGCAGGGGGGACGACTACGAGCAGTACTTC
CASRGDDYEQYF
>TRBJ1-4|-|-|TRBV30
TGTGCCTGGAGTTACCGTGAAAAACTGTTTTTT
CAWSYREKLFF
>TRBJ2-5|once|-|TRBV6-5
TGTGCCAGCAGTTACGGACGACAGGCGCTGGGGGAGACCCAGTACTTC
CASSYGRQALGETQYF
>TRBJ2-7|-|TRBD1|TRBV6-1
TGTGCCAGCAGCCGACAGGGGCCAACCTACGAGCAGTACTTC
CASSRQGPTYEQYF
>TRBJ1-2|-|-|TRBV7-2
TGTGCCAGCAGCCTAAAGGGGGATACTAACTATGGCTACACCTTC
CASSLKGDTNYGYTF
>TRBJ1-2|few|TRBD1|TRBV6-5
TGTGCCAGCAGCACAGGGGGTGACTATGGCTACACCTTC
CASSTGGDYGYTF
>TRBJ2-7|-|-|TRBV9
TGTGCCAGCAGCGTAGTCCCCTCTGGAAGGAACGAGCAGTACTTC
CASSVVPSGRNEQYF
>TRBJ1-1|-|TRBD1|TRBV10-3
TGTGCCATTTGGGACAGGGTGGGTACTGAAGCTTTCTTT
CAIWDRVGTEAFF
>TRBJ1-5|-|-|TRBV11-2
TGTGCCAGCAGCTTAGGAAGGGGTTCGGTGAATCAGCCCCAGCATTTT
CASSLGRGSVNQPQHF
>TRBJ1-2|-|-|TRBV27
TGTGCCAGCAGTTTATCCTCGGGCAGTGGTGGCTACACCTTC
CASSLSSGSGGYTF
>TRBJ2-7|-|-|TRBV11-3
TGTGCCAGCAGCTTAGGCGGGGCCTCCTACGAGCAGTACTTC
CASSLGGASYEQYF
>TRBJ2-7|-|TRBD1|TRBV6-1
TGTGCCAGCAGTGTAGGGGGACAGCCCTACGAGCAGTACTTC
CASSVGGQPYEQYF
>TRBJ2-1|-|-|TRBV5-1
TGCGCCAGCACGAGGCCAGGCTCCTACAATGAGCAGTTCTTC
CASTRPGSYNEQFF
>TRBJ2-1|-|-|TRBV30
TGTGCCTGGATTCGGGCCGGGACCTACAATGAGCAGTTCTTC
CAWIRAGTYNEQFF
>TRBJ2-2|-|-|TRBV6-1
TGTGCCAGCAGTGCCAGACAGCAACTTACGAACACCGGGGAGCTGTTTTTT
CASSARQQLTNTGELFF